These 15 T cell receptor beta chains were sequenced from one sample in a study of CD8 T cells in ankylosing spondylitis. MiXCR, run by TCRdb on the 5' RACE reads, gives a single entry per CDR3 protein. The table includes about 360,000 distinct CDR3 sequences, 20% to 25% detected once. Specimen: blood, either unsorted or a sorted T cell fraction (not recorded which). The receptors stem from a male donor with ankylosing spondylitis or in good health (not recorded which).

The CDR3 here is CASAPGSYNEQFF. DNA for the CDR3: TGTGCCAGCGCCCCGGGTTCTTACAATGAGCAGTTCTTC. This chain uses TRBV7-6 with TRBJ2-1; D uncertain. V lost 8 bases to trimming and J lost 4 bases, with 12 bases between them. CDR1 is SGHVS and CDR2 is FNYEAQ in the germline V gene. The CDR3 spans 13 residues.

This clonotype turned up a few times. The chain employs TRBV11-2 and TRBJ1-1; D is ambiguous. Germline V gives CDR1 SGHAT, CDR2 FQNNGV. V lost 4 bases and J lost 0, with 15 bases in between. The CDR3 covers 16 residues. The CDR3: CASSSRLGYLNTEAFF. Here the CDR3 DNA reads TGTGCCAGCAGCTCGAGACTAGGATACTTGAACACTGAAGCTTTCTTT.

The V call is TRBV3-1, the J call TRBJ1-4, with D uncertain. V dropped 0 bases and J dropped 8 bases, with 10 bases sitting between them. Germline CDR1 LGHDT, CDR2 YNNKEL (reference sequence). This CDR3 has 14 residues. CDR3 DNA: TGTGCCAGCAGCCAAGAGGGGATTGGCGAAAAACTGTTTTTT. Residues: CASSQEGIGEKLFF.

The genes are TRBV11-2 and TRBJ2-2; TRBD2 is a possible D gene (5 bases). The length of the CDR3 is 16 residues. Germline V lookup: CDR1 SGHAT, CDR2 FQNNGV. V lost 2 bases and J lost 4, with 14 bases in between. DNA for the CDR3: TGTGCCAGCAGCTTAATTTCCGCTAGCTCCACCGGGGAGCTGTTTTTT. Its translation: CASSLISASSTGELFF.

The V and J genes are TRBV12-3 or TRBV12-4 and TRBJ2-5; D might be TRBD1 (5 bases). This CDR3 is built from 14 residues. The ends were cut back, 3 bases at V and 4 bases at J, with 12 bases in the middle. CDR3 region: CASSFQGARETQYF. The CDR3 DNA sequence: TGTGCCAGCAGTTTTCAAGGGGCCCGAGAGACCCAGTACTTC.

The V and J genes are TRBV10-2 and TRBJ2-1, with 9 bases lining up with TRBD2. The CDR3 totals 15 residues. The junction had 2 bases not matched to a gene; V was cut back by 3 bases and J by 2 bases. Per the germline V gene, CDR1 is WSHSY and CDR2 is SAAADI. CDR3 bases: TGCGCCAGCAGTGAAGCGGGGGGCGCCTACAATGAGCAGTTCTTC. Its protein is CASSEAGGAYNEQFF.

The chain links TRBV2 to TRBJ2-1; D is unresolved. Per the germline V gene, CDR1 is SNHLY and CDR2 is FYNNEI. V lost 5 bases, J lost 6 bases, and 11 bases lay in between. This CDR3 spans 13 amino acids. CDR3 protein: CASSPRTFNEQFF. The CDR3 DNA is TGTGCCAGCAGTCCCCGGACGTTCAATGAGCAGTTCTTC.

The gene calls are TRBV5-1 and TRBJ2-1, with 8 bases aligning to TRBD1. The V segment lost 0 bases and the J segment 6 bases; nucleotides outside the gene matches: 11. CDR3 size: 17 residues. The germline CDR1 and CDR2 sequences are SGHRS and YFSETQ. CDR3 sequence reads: CASSLGPTGDAGNEQFF. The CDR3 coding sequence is TGCGCCAGCAGCTTGGGCCCGACAGGGGATGCTGGCAATGAGCAGTTCTTC.

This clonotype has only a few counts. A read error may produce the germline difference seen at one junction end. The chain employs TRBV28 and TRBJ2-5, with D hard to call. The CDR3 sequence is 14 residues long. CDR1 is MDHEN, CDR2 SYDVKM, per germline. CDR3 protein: CASSLYLASETQYF. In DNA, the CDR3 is TGTGCCAGCAGCTTATATTTAGCCTCAGAGACCCAGTACTTC.

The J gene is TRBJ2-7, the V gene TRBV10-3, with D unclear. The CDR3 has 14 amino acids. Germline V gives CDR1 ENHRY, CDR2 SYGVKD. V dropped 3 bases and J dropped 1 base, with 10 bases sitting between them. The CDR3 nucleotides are TGTGCCATCAGTGATGTTGAAGGATCCTACGAGCAGTACTTC. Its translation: CAISDVEGSYEQYF.

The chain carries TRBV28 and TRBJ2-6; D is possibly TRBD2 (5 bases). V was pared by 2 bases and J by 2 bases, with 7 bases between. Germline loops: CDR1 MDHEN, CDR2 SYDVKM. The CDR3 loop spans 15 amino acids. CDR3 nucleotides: TGTGCCAGCAGTTTAGTGGAGGCTGGGGCCAACGTCCTGACTTTC. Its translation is CASSLVEAGANVLTF.

The CDR3 bases are TGTGCCTGGACCCAATCCCATTCCTACGAGCAGTACTTC. Its translation is CAWTQSHSYEQYF. The chain employs TRBV30 and TRBJ2-7; D gene uncertain. CDR1 and CDR2 (germline): GTSNPN, SVGIG (reference sequence). This CDR3 is 13 amino acids long. Trimming pared 4 bases from V and 1 base from J, leaving 11 bases between.

The DNA of the CDR3 is TGTGCCATCAGTGGGCCTGGGGGGGTGAGCTCCTACAATGAGCAGTTCTTC. It encodes CAISGPGGVSSYNEQFF. The chain joins TRBV10-3 to TRBJ2-1, with 7 bases fitting TRBD2. The CDR3 has 17 amino acids. After removal of 4 bases from V and 0 bases from J, the junction contained 9 bases not matched to a gene. Germline V gene data show CDR1 as ENHRY and CDR2 as SYGVKD.

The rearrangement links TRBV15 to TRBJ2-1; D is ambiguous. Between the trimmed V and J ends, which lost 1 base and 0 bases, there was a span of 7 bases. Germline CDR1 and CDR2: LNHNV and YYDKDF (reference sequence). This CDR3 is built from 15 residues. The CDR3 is CATSRGAFSYNEQFF. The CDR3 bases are TGTGCCACCAGCAGAGGGGCATTCTCCTACAATGAGCAGTTCTTC.

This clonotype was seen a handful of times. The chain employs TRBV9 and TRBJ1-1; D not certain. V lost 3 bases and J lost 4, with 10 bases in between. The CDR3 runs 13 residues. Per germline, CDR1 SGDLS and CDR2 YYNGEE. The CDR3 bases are TGTGCCAGCAGCGGGGGAGCCAGCACTGAAGCTTTCTTT. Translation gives CASSGGASTEAFF.